The clone carrying this TCR beta chain was observed once. Its antigen is unknown. The data derive from a study of OX40 agonist ivuxolimab in advanced cancers. Turning to the study itself: A diagnosis of hepatocellular carcinoma, melanoma, renal cell or head and neck cancer was present in dose-escalation patients.

Findings of the study overall: The CD4+ and CD8+ T cells in the blood had expanded clonally by week 6 at 0.1 to 3.0 mg/kg. Researchers report that CD8+ T cells had, on average, more expanded clones than CD4+. Still undetermined is the antigen specificity of the expanded peripheral T cells.

Sequencing used immunoSEQ multiplex PCR; TCRdb keeps in-frame clones, though not all of them. The sample records 70,000 to 100,000 clones, 85% to 90% being singletons. The CDR3 is made up of 13 amino acids. V lost 3 bases to trimming and J lost 5 bases, with 10 bases between them. Germline V gene lookup returns CDR1 MNHNS and CDR2 SASEGT. Sequenced here: CD4+ or CD8+ T cells sorted from blood, sampled in a trial of the OX40 agonist ivuxolimab. The chain combines TRBV6-1 with TRBJ2-5, with no clear D. The source of this sequence is an adult with an advanced solid tumor such as melanoma, head and neck, liver or kidney cancer. The CDR3 nucleotides are TGTGCCAGCAGTGACGCGGCTCGGGAGACCCAGTACTTC. As protein: CASSDAARETQYF.